One sample yielded the 14 T cell receptor beta chains listed below, sequenced in a study of tissue T cells after allogeneic stem cell transplantation. Produced via immunoSEQ multiplex PCR; TCRdb's table is partial and in-frame only. This table has 7,000 to 8,500 clones, approximately 55% appearing once. Stated time point: mouse harvest day 7 after allogeneic transplant. Tail vein injection delivered 10^7 T-cell-depleted bone marrow cells and 10^6 splenic CD5+ T cells. Sequenced material: lymph node tissue. These TCRs come from a female BALB/c mouse given C57BL/6 T cells with graft-versus-host disease after an allogeneic hematopoietic cell transplant.

This clone was seen a few times. Gene and germline names: mouse. From the germline J gene comes the end of the CDR3, since the read stops 1 residue before it. The chain combines TRBV12-1 with TRBJ1-1, with D tentatively TRBD1 (6 bases). The CDR3 runs 14 residues. Germline CDR1 reads SGHSN; CDR2 reads HYEKVE. V shed 3 bases and J shed 0 bases, with 10 bases lying between them. CDR3 DNA, as far as it was read: TGTGCCAGCTCTTGGGACAATGCAAACACAGAAGTCTTC. Protein: CASSWDNANTEVF. The whole CDR3 protein is CASSWDNANTEVFF.

In the case of this clone: Gene names and germline refer to mouse. The CDR3 loop reads CAWSLSWGAPDTQYF. CDR3 DNA (partial): TGTGCCTGGAGTCTAAGCTGGGGGGCGCCGGACACCCAGTAC. V is TRBV31 and J is TRBJ2-5, with TRBD2 matching 8 bases. The observed sequence ends 1 residue before the CDR3 terminus, with the missing tail filled in from the germline J gene. Trimming took 0 bases from V and 6 from J; bases not matched to a gene: 8. This CDR3 is 15 amino acids long. Per germline, CDR1 GKSSPN and CDR2 SITVG.

This clone has a handful of counts. The gene names here belong to mouse. The CDR3 end falls 1 residue outside the read, so it is completed with the germline J gene. The chain uses TRBV20 and TRBJ1-1; D is possibly TRBD1 (6 bases). CDR1 is GFQATS and CDR2 is STVNSAI in the germline V gene. Trimming cost V 0 bases and J 1 base, with 9 bases left between them. The length of the CDR3 is 14 residues. Incomplete CDR3 DNA: TGTGGTGCTAGGGACGGGACAAAAAACACAGAAGTCTTC. Encoded protein: CGARDGTKNTEVF. From start to end, the CDR3 is CGARDGTKNTEVFF.

As regards this clone: Gene names are the mouse ones. The read terminates 1 residue before the CDR3 end, so the remaining end is supplied by the germline J gene. This chain links TRBV23 with TRBJ2-2; the table assigns TRBD1, which was not confirmed against the DNA. The CDR3 consists of 14 residues. Germline lookup yields CDR1 KGHTA and CDR2 FQNQQP. The DNA read from the CDR3 is TGCTCCAGCAGTCGGACAGCAAACACCGGGCAGCTCTAC. Translation: CSSSRTANTGQLY. The entire CDR3 sequence reads CSSSRTANTGQLYF.

This clone was observed once. The germline and genes are mouse ones. Sequencing ends 1 residue short of the CDR3 end; the germline J gene provides the rest. The V gene is TRBV3, the J gene TRBJ2-3, with no clear D. V was shortened by 5 bases and J by 0 bases, with 12 bases between the two germline ends. The germline CDR1 and CDR2 sequences are SNHLY and FYNGKV (reference sequence). The CDR3 has 15 residues. The CDR3 sequence is CASSPRPGSAETLYF. Incomplete CDR3 DNA: TGTGCCAGCAGCCCCCGACCCGGTAGTGCAGAAACGCTGTAT. Full variable domain (outside the CDR3, taken from reference TRBV3 and TRBJ2-3): GPKVLQIPSHQIIDMGQMVTLNCDPVSNHLYFYWYKQILGQQMEFLVNFYNGKVMEKSKLFKDQFSVERPDGSYFTLKIQPTALEDSAVYFCASSPRPGSAETLYFGSGTRLTVL.

A word on this clone: Mouse gene names and germline throughout. The read falls 1 residue short of the CDR3 end, and the missing part is taken from the germline J gene. V and J are TRBV15 and TRBJ2-4; possible D gene TRBD1, 6 bases. Trimming left V 5 bases short and J 0 bases short, with 6 bases between. This CDR3 is built from 13 residues. Per germline, CDR1 SGHND and CDR2 FRSKSL. The CDR3 DNA, read in part, is TGTGCCAGCAGTCAGGGGAGTCAAAACACCTTGTAC. As protein: CASSQGSQNTLY. The entire CDR3 protein reads CASSQGSQNTLYF.

As concerns this clone: Gene names follow the mouse nomenclature. The read ends 1 residue before the CDR3 terminus; that terminus is restored from the germline J gene. V usage is TRBV23 and J usage is TRBJ1-1. Per germline, CDR1 KGHTA and CDR2 FQNQQP. The CDR3 is 13 residues long. The CDR3 bases that were read are TGCTCCAGCAGTCCCGGGACAAACACAGAAGTCTTC. Protein sequence: CSSSPGTNTEVF. Given in full, the CDR3 is CSSSPGTNTEVFF.

On this clone: Gene and germline names: mouse. The read finishes 1 residue shy of the CDR3 end, and the germline J gene is used to complete it. The J gene is TRBJ1-3, the V gene TRBV26; tentatively, D is TRBD1 (5 bases). This CDR3 region has 13 residues. V was shortened by 8 bases and J by 4 bases, with 12 bases between the two germline ends. Germline CDR1 KGHPV, CDR2 FQNQEV (reference sequence). The CDR3 spells CASLGGVGNTLYF. CDR3 DNA, as far as it was read: TGTGCCAGCCTCGGGGGGGTGGGAAATACGCTCTAT. Together with reference TRBV26 and TRBJ1-3, the CDR3 gives the full variable domain: NSKVIQTPRYLVKGQGQKAKMRCIPEKGHPVVFWYQQNKNNEFKFLINFQNQEVLQQIDMTEKRFSAECPSNSPCSLEIQSSEAGDSALYLCASLGGVGNTLYFGEGSRLIVV.

This clone has a handful of counts. These gene names are mouse names. The CDR3 is cut off 1 residue early in the read; its end comes from the germline J gene. The chain employs TRBV3 and TRBJ1-5, with 9 bases fitting TRBD1. V was pared by 1 base and J by 7 bases, with 2 bases of the junction left unmatched. Germline CDR1 is SNHLY and CDR2 is FYNGKV (reference sequence). This CDR3 contains 14 residues. The CDR3 DNA, read in part, is TGTGCCAGCAGCTTAGGGGGACAGGGACAGGCTCCGCTT. This sequence encodes CASSLGGQGQAPL. The entire CDR3 is CASSLGGQGQAPLF.

Comment on this clone: Each gene name is a mouse one. The read ends 1 residue shy of where the CDR3 ends; the end is completed using the germline J gene. This chain joins TRBV5 and TRBJ2-4, with D perhaps TRBD2 (7 bases). Trimming took off 0 bases at V and 7 bases at J, with 11 bases between the two ends. Germline loops: CDR1 LGHNA, CDR2 YNLKQL (reference sequence). The CDR3 sequence is 14 residues long. The sequenced part of the CDR3 DNA is TGTGCCAGCAGCCAAGATAGGGGGGCGGACACCTTGTAC. It specifies CASSQDRGADTLY. The full CDR3 protein reads CASSQDRGADTLYF.

This clone has only a few counts. The germline and genes are mouse ones. The read comes to an end 1 residue before the CDR3 does, leaving the germline J gene to fill in the end. V usage is TRBV26 and J usage is TRBJ2-1, with D maybe TRBD1 (6 bases). The CDR3 length is 15 residues. Trimming left V 6 bases short and J 2 bases short, with 14 bases between. Germline-derived CDR1 and CDR2 are KGHPV and FQNQEV (reference sequence). The CDR3 DNA, read in part, is TGTGCCAGCAGGGGAACAGGGTACGACTATGCTGAGCAGTTC. It specifies CASRGTGYDYAEQF. The full CDR3 is CASRGTGYDYAEQFF.

As concerns this clone: Gene names refer to mouse genes. The CDR3 end is not reached by the read, which stops 1 residue before it; the germline J gene fills it in. V and J are TRBV26 and TRBJ1-4; 9 nucleotides match TRBD1. The CDR3 length is 15 residues. From germline, CDR1 is KGHPV and CDR2 FQNQEV (reference sequence). The ends lost 4 bases at V and 4 bases at J; junction bases unmatched: 4. CDR3 loop: CASSPLTGGNERLFF. CDR3 DNA (partial): TGTGCCAGCAGTCCCTTGACAGGGGGCAACGAAAGATTATTT.

For this clone: The genes and germline here are from mouse. Coverage ceases 1 residue before the CDR3 finishes, and the germline J gene fills in the end. The gene calls are TRBV19 and TRBJ2-2, with 9 bases fitting TRBD2. The germline V gene encodes CDR1 FNHDT and CDR2 SITEND (reference sequence). Trimming cost V 2 bases and J 6 bases; bases outside gene matches: 5. The CDR3 has 15 residues. CDR3 bases read: TGTGCCAGCAGTATTGTGGGGGGGCGCCCCGGGCAGCTCTAC. It encodes CASSIVGGRPGQLY. The whole CDR3 protein reads CASSIVGGRPGQLYF.

In its sample, this clone was seen a few times. The gene names here belong to mouse. The CDR3 end is not reached by the read, which stops 1 residue before it; the germline J gene fills it in. The genes are TRBV23 and TRBJ2-7; the table's D call, TRBD1, has no DNA check behind it. Germline-derived CDR1 and CDR2 are KGHTA and FQNQQP. The CDR3 extends over 13 amino acids. The sequenced CDR3 bases are TGCTCCAGCAGTCATGGGACAGGGGATGAACAGTAC. Translated: CSSSHGTGDEQY. The full CDR3 sequence reads CSSSHGTGDEQYF.